The present T cell receptor (beta chain) was sequenced within a study of blood T cell repertoires in COVID-19. Study background: The samples span acute and convalescent COVID-19 from the United States, Italy and Spain. PBMCs, B-cell-depleted T cells, or T cells provided the cDNA or gDNA that made up the material.

The CDR3 consists of 14 residues. The ends were cut back, 7 bases at V and 6 bases at J, with 19 bases in the middle. Germline V gene lookup returns CDR1 MGHRA and CDR2 YSYEKL. In the original workflow: Estimation of nucleated cell counts relied on the amplification of reference gene primers. Profiled with immunoSEQ multiplex PCR; TCRdb holds only in-frame clones, not every one. V, J and clone size reflect that table, while D and trimming were determined from the DNA. The sample lists hundreds of thousands of clones, roughly 83% occurring once. Sequences were obtained from peripheral blood. This receptor was obtained from a man aged 35 to 55 with acute or convalescent COVID-19. This chain connects TRBV4-1 to TRBJ2-7, with a possible D match to TRBD2 (5 bases). Here the CDR3 DNA reads TGCGCCAGCACCGCACAAAGAGGAGCGGCCGAGCAGTACTTC. Translated, it gives CASTAQRGAAEQYF.